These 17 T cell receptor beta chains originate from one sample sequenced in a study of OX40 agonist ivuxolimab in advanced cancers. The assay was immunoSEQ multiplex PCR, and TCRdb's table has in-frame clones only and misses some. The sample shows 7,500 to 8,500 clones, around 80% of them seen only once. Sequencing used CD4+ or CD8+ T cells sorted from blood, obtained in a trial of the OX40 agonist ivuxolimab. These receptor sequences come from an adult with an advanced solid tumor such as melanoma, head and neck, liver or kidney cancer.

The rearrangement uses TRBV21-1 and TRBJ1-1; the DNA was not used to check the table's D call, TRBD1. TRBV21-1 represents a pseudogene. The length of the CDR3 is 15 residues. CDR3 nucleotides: TGTGCCAGCAGCATGCCCCGGGACAGGGTCCCTGAAGCTTTCTTT. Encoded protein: CASSMPRDRVPEAFF.

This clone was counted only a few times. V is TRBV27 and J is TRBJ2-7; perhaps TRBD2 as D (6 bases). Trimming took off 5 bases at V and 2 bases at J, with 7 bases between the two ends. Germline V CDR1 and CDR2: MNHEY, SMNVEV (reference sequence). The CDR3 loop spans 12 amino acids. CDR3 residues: CASSRGTYEQYF. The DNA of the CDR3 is TGTGCCAGCAGTCGGGGGACCTACGAGCAGTACTTC.

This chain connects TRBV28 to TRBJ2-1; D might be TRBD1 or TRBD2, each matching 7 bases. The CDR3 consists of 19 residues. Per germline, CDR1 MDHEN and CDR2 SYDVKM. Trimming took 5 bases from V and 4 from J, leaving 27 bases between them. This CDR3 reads CASSPHGGDSGISYNEQFF. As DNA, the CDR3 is TGTGCCAGCAGTCCCCATGGGGGGGACAGCGGGATTTCTTACAATGAGCAGTTCTTC.

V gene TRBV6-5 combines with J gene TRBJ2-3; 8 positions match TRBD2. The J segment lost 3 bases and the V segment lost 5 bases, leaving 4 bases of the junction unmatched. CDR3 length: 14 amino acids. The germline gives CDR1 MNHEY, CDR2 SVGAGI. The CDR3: CASSGAGVTDTQYF. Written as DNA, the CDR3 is TGTGCCAGCAGTGGAGCGGGGGTGACAGATACGCAGTATTTT.

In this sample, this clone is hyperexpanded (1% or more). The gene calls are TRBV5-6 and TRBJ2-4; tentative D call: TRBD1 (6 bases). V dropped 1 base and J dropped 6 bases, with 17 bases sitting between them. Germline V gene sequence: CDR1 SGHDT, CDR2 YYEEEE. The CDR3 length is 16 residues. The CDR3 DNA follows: TGTGCCAGCAGCTTGTTCGGGGACACCCTCCTAAACATTCAGTACTTC. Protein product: CASSLFGDTLLNIQYF.

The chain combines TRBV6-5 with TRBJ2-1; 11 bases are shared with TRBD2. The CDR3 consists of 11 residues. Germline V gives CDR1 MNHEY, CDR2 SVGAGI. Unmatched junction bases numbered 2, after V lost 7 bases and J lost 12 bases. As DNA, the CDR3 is TGTGCCAGCACTAGCGGGGGGAGGCAGTTCTTC. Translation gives CASTSGGRQFF.

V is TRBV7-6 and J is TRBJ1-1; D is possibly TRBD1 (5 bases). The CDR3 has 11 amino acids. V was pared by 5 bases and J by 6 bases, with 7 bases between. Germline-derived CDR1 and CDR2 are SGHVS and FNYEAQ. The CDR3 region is CASSRGAEAFF. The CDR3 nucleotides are TGTGCCAGCAGCCGAGGGGCTGAAGCTTTCTTT.

In nucleotides, the CDR3 is TGTGGTTGCAGTCGAGGGGAGACCCAGTACTTC. Its translation: CGCSRGETQYF. The chain employs TRBV2 and TRBJ2-5; possible D gene TRBD2, 5 bases. Germline CDR1 is SNHLY and CDR2 is FYNNEI. The CDR3 spans 11 residues.

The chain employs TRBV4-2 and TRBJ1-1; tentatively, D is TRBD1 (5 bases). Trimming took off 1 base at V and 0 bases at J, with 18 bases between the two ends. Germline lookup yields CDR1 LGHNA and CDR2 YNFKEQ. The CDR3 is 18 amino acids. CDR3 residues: CASSQGVPGPGMNTEAFF. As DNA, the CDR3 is TGTGCCAGCAGCCAAGGAGTGCCGGGGCCTGGGATGAACACTGAAGCTTTCTTT.

The CDR3 DNA follows: TGCAGCGTTGATTGGGGAGAGACCCAGTACTTC. It translates to CSVDWGETQYF. J is TRBJ2-5 and V is TRBV29-1; D gene uncertain. Trimming left V 3 bases short and J 4 bases short, with 6 bases between. The germline CDR1 and CDR2 sequences are SQVTM and ANQGSEA. The CDR3 spans 11 residues.

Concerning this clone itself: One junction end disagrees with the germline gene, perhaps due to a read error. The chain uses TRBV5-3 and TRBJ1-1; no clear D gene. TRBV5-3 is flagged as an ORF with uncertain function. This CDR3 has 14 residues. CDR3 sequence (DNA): TGTGCCAGCAGCTTGAAAGAAGTTGGGACTGAAGCTTTCTTT. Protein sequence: CASSLKEVGTEAFF.

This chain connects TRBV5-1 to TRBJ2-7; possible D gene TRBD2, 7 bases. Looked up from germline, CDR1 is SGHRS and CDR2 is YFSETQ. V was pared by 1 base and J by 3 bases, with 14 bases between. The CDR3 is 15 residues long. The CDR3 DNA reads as TGCGCCAGCAGCTTGTCGGGGGGCCAGGGCTACGAGCAGTACTTC. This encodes CASSLSGGQGYEQYF.

The CDR3 region has the DNA TGTGCCAGCAGCCGCTCTGGGGGTAGCAATCAGCCCCAGCATTTT. This translates into CASSRSGGSNQPQHF. The chain is built from TRBV9 and TRBJ1-5; D may be TRBD1 (5 bases). Trimming pared 4 bases from V and 0 bases from J, leaving 11 bases between. This CDR3 has 15 residues. Germline V gene sequence: CDR1 SGDLS, CDR2 YYNGEE.

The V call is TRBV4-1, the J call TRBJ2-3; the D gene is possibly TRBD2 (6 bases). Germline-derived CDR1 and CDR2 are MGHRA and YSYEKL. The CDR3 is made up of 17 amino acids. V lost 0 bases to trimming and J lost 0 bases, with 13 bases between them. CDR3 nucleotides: TGCGCCAGCAGCCAAGATACCCCGGGAGCTAGCACAGATACGCAGTATTTT. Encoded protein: CASSQDTPGASTDTQYF.

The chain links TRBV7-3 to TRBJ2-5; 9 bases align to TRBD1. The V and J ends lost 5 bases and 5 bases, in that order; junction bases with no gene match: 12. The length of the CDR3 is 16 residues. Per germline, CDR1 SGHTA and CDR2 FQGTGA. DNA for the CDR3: TGTGCCAGCAGCCCGGGACAGGGCGCTCAAGGGGAGACCCAGTACTTC. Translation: CASSPGQGAQGETQYF. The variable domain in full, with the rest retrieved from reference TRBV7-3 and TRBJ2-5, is GAGVSQTPSNKVTEKGKYVELRCDPISGHTALYWYRQSLGQGPEFLIYFQGTGAADDSGLPNDRFFAVRPEGSVSTLKIQRTERGDSAVYLCASSPGQGAQGETQYFGPGTRLLVL.

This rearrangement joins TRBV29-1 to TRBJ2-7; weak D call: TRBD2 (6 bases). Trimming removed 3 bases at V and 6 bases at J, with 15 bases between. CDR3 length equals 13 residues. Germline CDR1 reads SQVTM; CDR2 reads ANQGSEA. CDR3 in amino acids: CSVEGGNEGEQYF. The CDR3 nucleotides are TGCAGCGTTGAGGGGGGAAACGAGGGCGAGCAGTACTTC.

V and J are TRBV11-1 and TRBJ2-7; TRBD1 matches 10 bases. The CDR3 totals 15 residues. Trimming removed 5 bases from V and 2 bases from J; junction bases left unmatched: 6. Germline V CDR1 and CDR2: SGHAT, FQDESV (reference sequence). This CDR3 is CASSRIGTGAYEQYF. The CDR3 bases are TGTGCCAGCAGCCGAATCGGGACAGGGGCCTACGAGCAGTACTTC. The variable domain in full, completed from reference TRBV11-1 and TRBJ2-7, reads EAEVAQSPRYKITEKSQAVAFWCDPISGHATLYWYRQILGQGPELLVQFQDESVVDDSQLPKDRFSAERLKGVDSTLKIQPAELGDSAMYLCASSRIGTGAYEQYFGPGTRLTVT.